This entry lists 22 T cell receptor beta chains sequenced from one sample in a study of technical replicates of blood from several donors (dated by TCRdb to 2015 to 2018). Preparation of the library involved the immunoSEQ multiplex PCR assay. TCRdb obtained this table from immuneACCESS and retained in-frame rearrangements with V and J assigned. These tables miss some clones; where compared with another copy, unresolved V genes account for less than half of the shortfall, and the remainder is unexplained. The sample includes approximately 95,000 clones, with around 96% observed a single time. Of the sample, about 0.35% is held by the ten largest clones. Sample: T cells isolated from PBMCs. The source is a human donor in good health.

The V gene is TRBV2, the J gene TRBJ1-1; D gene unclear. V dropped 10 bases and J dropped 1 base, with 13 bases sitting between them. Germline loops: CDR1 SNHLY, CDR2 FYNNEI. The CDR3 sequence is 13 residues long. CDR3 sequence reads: CAIPLRRNTEAFF. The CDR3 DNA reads TGTGCCATCCCCTTACGGAGGAACACTGAAGCTTTCTTT.

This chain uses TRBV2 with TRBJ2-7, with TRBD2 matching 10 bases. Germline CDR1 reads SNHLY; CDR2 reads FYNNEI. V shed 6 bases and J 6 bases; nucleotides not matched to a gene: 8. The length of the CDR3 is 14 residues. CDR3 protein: CASRQLAGSTEQYF. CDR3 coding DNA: TGTGCCAGCAGGCAACTAGCGGGATCTACCGAGCAGTACTTC.

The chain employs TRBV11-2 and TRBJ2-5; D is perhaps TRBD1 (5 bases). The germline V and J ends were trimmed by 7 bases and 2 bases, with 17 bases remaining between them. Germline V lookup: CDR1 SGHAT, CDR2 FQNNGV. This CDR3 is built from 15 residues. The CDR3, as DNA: TGTGCCAGCATCCAGGGTAATTTAGGTCAAGAGACCCAGTACTTC. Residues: CASIQGNLGQETQYF. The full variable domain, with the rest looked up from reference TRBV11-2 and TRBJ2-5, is EAGVAQSPRYKIIEKRQSVAFWCNPISGHATLYWYQQILGQGPKLLIQFQNNGVVDDSQLPKDRFSAERLKGVDSTLKIQPAKLEDSAVYLCASIQGNLGQETQYFGPGTRLLVL.

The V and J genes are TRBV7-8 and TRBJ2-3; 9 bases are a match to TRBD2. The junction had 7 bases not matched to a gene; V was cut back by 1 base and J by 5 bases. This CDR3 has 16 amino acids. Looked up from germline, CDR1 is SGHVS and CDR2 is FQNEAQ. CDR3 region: CASSLEAGGMLDTQYF. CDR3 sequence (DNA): TGTGCCAGCAGCTTAGAAGCGGGGGGAATGTTAGATACGCAGTATTTT.

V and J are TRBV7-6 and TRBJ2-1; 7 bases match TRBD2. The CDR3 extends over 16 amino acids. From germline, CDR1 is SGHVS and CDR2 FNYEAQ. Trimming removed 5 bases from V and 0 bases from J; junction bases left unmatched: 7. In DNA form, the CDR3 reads TGTGCCAGCAGCCCCCTTGGCGGGAGCTCCTACAATGAGCAGTTCTTC. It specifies CASSPLGGSSYNEQFF.

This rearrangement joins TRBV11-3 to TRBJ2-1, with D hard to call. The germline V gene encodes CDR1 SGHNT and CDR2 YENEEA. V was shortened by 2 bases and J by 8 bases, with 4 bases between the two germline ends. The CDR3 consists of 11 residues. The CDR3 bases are TGTGCCAGCAGCTTACTCGATGAGCAGTTCTTC. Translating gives CASSLLDEQFF.

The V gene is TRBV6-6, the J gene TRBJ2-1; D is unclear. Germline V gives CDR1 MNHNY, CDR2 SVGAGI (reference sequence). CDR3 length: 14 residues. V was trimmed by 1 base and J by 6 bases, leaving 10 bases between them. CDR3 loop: CASSYLQATNEQFF. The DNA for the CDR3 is TGTGCCAGCAGTTACTTGCAGGCCACCAATGAGCAGTTCTTC.

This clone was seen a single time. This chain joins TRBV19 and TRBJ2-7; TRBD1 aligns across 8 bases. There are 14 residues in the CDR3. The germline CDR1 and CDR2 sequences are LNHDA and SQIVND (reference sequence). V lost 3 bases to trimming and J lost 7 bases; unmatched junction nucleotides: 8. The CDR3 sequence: CASSMGRGLGEQYF. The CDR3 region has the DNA TGTGCCAGTAGTATGGGCAGGGGGCTAGGGGAGCAGTACTTC.

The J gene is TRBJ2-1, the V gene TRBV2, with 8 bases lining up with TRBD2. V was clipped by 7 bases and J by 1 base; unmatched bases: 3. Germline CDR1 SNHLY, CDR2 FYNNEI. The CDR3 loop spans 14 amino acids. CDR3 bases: TGTGCCAGCATAAGCGGGAGTTCCTACAATGAGCAGTTCTTC. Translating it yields CASISGSSYNEQFF.

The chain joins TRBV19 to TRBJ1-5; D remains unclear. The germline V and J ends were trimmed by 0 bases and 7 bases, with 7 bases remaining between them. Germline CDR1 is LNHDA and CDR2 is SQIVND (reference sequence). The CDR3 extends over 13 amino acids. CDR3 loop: CASSIDEGQPQHF. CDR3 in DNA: TGTGCCAGTAGTATAGATGAGGGCCAGCCCCAGCATTTT.

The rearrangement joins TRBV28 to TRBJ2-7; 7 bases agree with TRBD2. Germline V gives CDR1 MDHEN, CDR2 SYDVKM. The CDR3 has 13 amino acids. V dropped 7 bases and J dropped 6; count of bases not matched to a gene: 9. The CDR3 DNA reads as TGTGCCAGCAACTTAGGACTAGACGGCGAGCAGTACTTC. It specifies CASNLGLDGEQYF.

The CDR3 sequence is CASSQDFRRDNYGYTF. CDR3 in DNA: TGCGCCAGCAGCCAAGATTTTCGCAGGGATAACTATGGCTACACCTTC. The genes are TRBV4-3 and TRBJ1-2; weak D call: TRBD1 (5 bases). The CDR3 has 16 residues. Trimming stripped 0 bases from V and 1 base from J, with 12 bases between. The germline V gene has CDR1 LGHNA and CDR2 YSLEER.

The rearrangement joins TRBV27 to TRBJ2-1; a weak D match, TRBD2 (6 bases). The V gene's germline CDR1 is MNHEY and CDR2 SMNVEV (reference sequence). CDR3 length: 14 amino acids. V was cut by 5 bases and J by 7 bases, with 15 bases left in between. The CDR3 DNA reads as TGTGCCAGCAGTCTACGGGAGCCTGGGAATGAGCAGTTCTTC. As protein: CASSLREPGNEQFF.

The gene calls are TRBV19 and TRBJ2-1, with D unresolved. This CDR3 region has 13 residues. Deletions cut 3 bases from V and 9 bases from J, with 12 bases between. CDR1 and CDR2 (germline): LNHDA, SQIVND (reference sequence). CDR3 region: CASSIARLGEQFF. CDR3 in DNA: TGTGCCAGTAGTATTGCGAGGTTGGGTGAGCAGTTCTTC.

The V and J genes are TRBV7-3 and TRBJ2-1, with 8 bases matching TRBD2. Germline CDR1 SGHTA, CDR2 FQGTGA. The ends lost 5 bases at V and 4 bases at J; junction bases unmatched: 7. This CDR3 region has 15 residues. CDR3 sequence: CASSPSGSSYNEQFF. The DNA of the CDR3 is TGTGCCAGCAGCCCGAGCGGGAGTAGTTACAATGAGCAGTTCTTC. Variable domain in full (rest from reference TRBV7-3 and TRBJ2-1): GAGVSQTPSNKVTEKGKYVELRCDPISGHTALYWYRQSLGQGPEFLIYFQGTGAADDSGLPNDRFFAVRPEGSVSTLKIQRTERGDSAVYLCASSPSGSSYNEQFFGPGTRLTVL.

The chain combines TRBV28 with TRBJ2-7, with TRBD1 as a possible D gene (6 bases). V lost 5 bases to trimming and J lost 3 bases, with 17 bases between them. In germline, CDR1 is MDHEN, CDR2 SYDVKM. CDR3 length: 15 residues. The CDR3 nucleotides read TGTGCCAGCAGTGTCTCCGGGACATCACACTACGAGCAGTACTTC. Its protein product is CASSVSGTSHYEQYF.

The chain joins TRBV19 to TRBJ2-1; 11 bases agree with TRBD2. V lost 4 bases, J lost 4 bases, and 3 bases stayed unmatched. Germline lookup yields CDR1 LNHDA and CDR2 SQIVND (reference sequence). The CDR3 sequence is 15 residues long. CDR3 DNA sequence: TGTGCCAGTAGTAGGGGGACTAGCGGATACAATGAGCAGTTCTTC. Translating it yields CASSRGTSGYNEQFF.

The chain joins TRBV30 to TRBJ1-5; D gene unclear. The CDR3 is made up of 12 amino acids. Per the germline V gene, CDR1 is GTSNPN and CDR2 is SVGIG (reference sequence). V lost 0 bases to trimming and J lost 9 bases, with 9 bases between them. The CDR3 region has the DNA TGTGCCTGGAGTGTACTAGGTGCGCCCCAGCATTTT. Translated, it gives CAWSVLGAPQHF. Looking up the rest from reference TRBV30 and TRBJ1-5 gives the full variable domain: SQTIHQWPATLVQPVGSPLSLECTVEGTSNPNLYWYRQAAGRGLQLLFYSVGIGQISSEVPQNLSASRPQDRQFILSSKKLLLSDSGFYLCAWSVLGAPQHFGDGTRLSIL.

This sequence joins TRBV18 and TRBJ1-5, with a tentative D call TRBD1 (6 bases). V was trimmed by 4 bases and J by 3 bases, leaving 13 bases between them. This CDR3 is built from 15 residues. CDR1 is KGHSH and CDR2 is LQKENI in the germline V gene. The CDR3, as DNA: TGTGCCAGCTCACTAAACACAGGGCCCAATCAGCCCCAGCATTTT. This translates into CASSLNTGPNQPQHF.

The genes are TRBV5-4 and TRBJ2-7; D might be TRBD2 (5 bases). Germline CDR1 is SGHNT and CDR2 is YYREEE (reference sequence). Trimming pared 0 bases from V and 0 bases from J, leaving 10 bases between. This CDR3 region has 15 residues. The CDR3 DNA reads TGTGCCAGCAGCTTGGGAGGGCTTTCCTCCTACGAGCAGTACTTC. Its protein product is CASSLGGLSSYEQYF.

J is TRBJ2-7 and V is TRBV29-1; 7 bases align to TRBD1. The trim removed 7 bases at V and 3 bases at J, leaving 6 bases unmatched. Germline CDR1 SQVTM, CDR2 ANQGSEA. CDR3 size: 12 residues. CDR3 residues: CSAQGEGYEQYF. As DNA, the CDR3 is TGCAGCGCCCAGGGGGAAGGCTACGAGCAGTACTTC.

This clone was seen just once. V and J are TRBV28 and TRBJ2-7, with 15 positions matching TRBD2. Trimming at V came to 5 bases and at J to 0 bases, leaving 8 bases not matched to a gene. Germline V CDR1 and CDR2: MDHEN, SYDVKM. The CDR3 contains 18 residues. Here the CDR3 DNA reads TGTGCCAGCAGTCCCTGGACTAGCGGGAGGGTCAGCTCCTACGAGCAGTACTTC. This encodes CASSPWTSGRVSSYEQYF.